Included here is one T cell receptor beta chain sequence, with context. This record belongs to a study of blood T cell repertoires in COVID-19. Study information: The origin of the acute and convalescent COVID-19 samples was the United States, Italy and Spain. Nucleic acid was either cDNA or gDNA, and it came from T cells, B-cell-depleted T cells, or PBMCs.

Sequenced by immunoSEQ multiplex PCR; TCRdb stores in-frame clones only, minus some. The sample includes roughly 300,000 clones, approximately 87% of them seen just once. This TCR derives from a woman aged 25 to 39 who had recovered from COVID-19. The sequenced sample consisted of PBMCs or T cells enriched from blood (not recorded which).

The CDR3 reads CASSQEGAAEGYTF. The CDR3 DNA follows: TGTGCCAGCAGCCAAGAAGGGGCCGCGGAGGGCTACACCTTC. This chain connects TRBV4-2 to TRBJ1-2; TRBD1 might be the D (5 bases). CDR3 size: 14 residues. Trimming stripped 0 bases from V and 8 bases from J, with 13 bases between. Germline CDR1 LGHNA, CDR2 YNFKEQ.